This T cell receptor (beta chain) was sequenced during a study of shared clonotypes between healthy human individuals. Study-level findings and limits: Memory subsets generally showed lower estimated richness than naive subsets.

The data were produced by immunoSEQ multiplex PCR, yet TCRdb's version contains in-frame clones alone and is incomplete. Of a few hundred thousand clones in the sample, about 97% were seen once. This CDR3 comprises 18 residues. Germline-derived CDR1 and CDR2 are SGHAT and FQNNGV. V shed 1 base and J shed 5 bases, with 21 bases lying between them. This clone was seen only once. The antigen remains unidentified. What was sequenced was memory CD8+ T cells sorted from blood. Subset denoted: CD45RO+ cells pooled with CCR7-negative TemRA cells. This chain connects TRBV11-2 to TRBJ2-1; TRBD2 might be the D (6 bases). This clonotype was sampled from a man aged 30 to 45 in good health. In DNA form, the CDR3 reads TGTGCCAGCAGCTTAGCATTTCTAGGGGAGGTTGGTGACAATGAGCAGTTCTTC. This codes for CASSLAFLGEVGDNEQFF.